The clone carrying this T cell receptor beta chain was recorded many times. Antigen specificity is unknown. Libraries for TCR beta were made by quantitative 5'-RACE with molecular barcodes. A single record per CDR3 protein comes from TCRdb applying MiXCR to the 5' RACE reads. The sample includes approximately 250,000 distinct CDR3 sequences, approximately 8.4% of them seen just once. This entry comes from a study of CD8 T cells in ankylosing spondylitis. Germline V CDR1 and CDR2: SGHAT, FQNNGV. This CDR3 is built from 15 residues. Trimming took 1 base from V and 4 from J, leaving 13 bases between them. Notes on the study in general: CD8+ disease-linked clones were present at relatively low frequencies in blood. Fewer than ten highly homologous variants made up a TCR beta motif, and this motif appeared characteristic of ankylosing spondylitis blood.

This chain links TRBV11-2 with TRBJ1-1, with a possible D match to TRBD1 (5 bases). The source material was blood, either unsorted or a sorted T cell fraction (not recorded which). This TCR was recovered from a female donor with ankylosing spondylitis or in good health (not recorded which). The CDR3 DNA sequence: TGTGCCAGCAGCTTAGGACGGAGCGGGGGCACTGAAGCTTTCTTT. Amino acid sequence: CASSLGRSGGTEAFF.